Each of the 8 T cell receptor beta chains below was sequenced from the same sample in a study of cytomegalovirus exposure and HLA in healthy donors. PCR primers comprised 60 Vbeta and 13 Jbeta primers. Sequenced by immunoSEQ multiplex PCR; TCRdb stores in-frame clones only, minus some. The sample carries about 170,000 clones, around 77% recorded once. Sequencing input: PBMCs. These receptors originate from a female donor in good health and CMV-seronegative.

The chain links TRBV19 to TRBJ1-1; D not resolved. Germline CDR1 reads LNHDA; CDR2 reads SQIVND (reference sequence). V lost 0 bases and J 2 bases, leaving 10 bases between the germline ends. The CDR3 covers 15 residues. Here the CDR3 DNA reads TGTGCCAGTAGTATAGATCGTGAGGGAAACACTGAAGCTTTCTTT. Translation: CASSIDREGNTEAFF.

The gene calls are TRBV4-1 and TRBJ2-7, with 8 bases matching TRBD1. Unmatched junction bases numbered 16, after V lost 4 bases and J lost 5 bases. Germline CDR1 and CDR2: MGHRA and YSYEKL. This CDR3 is built from 17 residues. The CDR3, as DNA: TGCGCCAGCAGCCCGCTTAGGACAGGGAATACTGTGGACGAGCAGTACTTC. Its translation is CASSPLRTGNTVDEQYF.

The chain combines TRBV29-1 with TRBJ1-1; D possibly corresponds to TRBD1 (5 bases). V lost 6 bases and J 0 bases, leaving 11 bases between the germline ends. CDR3 length: 13 amino acids. Germline CDR1 reads SQVTM; CDR2 reads ANQGSEA. CDR3 region: CSVQGLMNTEAFF. For the CDR3, the DNA is TGCAGCGTGCAGGGCTTAATGAACACTGAAGCTTTCTTT.

This chain connects TRBV9 to TRBJ1-5; D is perhaps TRBD1 (6 bases). The CDR3 is 13 amino acids. Deletions cut 6 bases from V and 3 bases from J, with 10 bases between. Looked up from germline, CDR1 is SGDLS and CDR2 is YYNGEE. The CDR3 nucleotides are TGTGCCAGCAACACAGGGCCCAATCAGCCCCAGCATTTT. Its translation is CASNTGPNQPQHF.

This sequence joins TRBV28 and TRBJ2-7, with 10 bases that match TRBD2. CDR3 length equals 14 residues. Germline assignment: CDR1 MDHEN and CDR2 SYDVKM. V was clipped by 6 bases and J by 4 bases; unmatched bases: 6. Here the CDR3 reads CASSLAGDTYEQYF. The CDR3 region has the DNA TGTGCCAGCAGCCTAGCGGGGGACACTTACGAGCAGTACTTC.

The chain is built from TRBV6-5 and TRBJ1-1; D is ambiguous. Trimming stripped 7 bases from V and 0 bases from J, with 12 bases between. This CDR3 is built from 14 residues. The germline CDR1 and CDR2 sequences are MNHEY and SVGAGI. The CDR3 nucleotides read TGTGCCAGCAAATCAGTCTCCATGAACACTGAAGCTTTCTTT. Amino acids: CASKSVSMNTEAFF.

This chain uses TRBV29-1 with TRBJ2-1, with a possible D match to TRBD2 (6 bases). V lost 8 bases, J lost 8 bases, and 22 bases lay in between. The CDR3 totals 14 residues. CDR1 and CDR2 from the germline V gene are SQVTM and ANQGSEA. The DNA for the CDR3 is TGCAGCTTAGACCGTAGCGGTAGAGGGGATGAGCAGTTCTTC. It encodes CSLDRSGRGDEQFF.

This sequence joins TRBV7-8 and TRBJ2-7; 8 nucleotides line up with TRBD1. This CDR3 contains 16 residues. CDR1 and CDR2 from the germline V gene are SGHVS and FQNEAQ. V lost 0 bases, J lost 1 base, and 5 bases stayed unmatched. For the CDR3, the DNA is TGTGCCAGCAGCTTAGCGAGTAGGACAGGGTCCTACGAGCAGTACTTC. Translated: CASSLASRTGSYEQYF. Filled out from reference TRBV7-8 and TRBJ2-7, the complete variable domain reads GAGVSQSPRYKVAKRGQDVALRCDPISGHVSLFWYQQALGQGPEFLTYFQNEAQLDKSGLPSDRFFAERPEGSVSTLKIQRTQQEDSAVYLCASSLASRTGSYEQYFGPGTRLTVT.